This entry concerns a single T cell receptor (beta chain). Its antigen is unidentified. This record comes from a study of shared clonotypes between healthy human individuals. Study-wide findings and caveats: In several donors, around 5% of naive CD4 clonotypes appeared in common. Naive subsets generally had larger estimated richness than memory subsets. Even with large depth, rarefaction showed that sorted-subset sequencing was incomplete.

The length of the CDR3 is 15 residues. Germline values: CDR1 MDHEN, CDR2 SYDVKM. V dropped 5 bases and J dropped 0 bases, with 14 bases sitting between them. Per the authors' pipeline: Junction-only sequences produced by ImmunoSEQ had no quality scores, so filtering differed. This table comes from immunoSEQ multiplex PCR, and its TCRdb copy is limited to in-frame clones, with some not included. D and trimming were read from the DNA, whereas the V and J calls and clone size are those reported in that table. Among 1,400,000 or so clones, 98% were seen once, and the ten largest hold 0.3% to 0.45%. Sequencing was performed on naive CD4+ T cells sorted from blood. Subset reported: CD45RA+ positively selected. The V call is TRBV28, the J call TRBJ2-7; tentative D call: TRBD1 (6 bases). This sequence was found in a young man in good health. The CDR3: CASSRIGQTSYEQYF. The CDR3 DNA sequence: TGTGCCAGCAGTAGGATTGGACAGACCTCCTACGAGCAGTACTTC.